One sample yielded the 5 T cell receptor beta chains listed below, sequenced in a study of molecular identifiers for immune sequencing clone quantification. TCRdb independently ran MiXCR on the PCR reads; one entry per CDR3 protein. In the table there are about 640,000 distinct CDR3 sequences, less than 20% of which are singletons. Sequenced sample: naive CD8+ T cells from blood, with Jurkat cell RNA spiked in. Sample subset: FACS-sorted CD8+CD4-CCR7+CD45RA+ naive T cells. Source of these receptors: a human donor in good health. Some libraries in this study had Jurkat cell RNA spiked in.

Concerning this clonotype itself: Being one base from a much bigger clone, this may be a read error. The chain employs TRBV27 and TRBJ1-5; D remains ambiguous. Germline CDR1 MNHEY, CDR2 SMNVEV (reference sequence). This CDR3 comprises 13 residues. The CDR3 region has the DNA TGTGCCAGCAGTTTACTAGGGAAGGAGCCCCGGCATTTT. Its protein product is CASSLLGKEPRHF.

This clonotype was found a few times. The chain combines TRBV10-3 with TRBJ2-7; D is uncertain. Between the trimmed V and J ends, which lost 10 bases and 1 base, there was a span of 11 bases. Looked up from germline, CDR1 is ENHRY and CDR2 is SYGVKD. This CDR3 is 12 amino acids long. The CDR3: CATTDGSYEQYF. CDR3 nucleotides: TGTGCCACCACTGACGGTTCCTACGAGCAGTACTTC.

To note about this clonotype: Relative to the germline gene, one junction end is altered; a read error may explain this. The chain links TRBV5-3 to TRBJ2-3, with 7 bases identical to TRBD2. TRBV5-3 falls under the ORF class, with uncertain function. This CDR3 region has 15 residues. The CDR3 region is CASSFRRGVRDTQYF. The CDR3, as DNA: TGCGCCAGCAGCTTTCGACGGGGGGTTAGAGATACGCAGTATTTT.

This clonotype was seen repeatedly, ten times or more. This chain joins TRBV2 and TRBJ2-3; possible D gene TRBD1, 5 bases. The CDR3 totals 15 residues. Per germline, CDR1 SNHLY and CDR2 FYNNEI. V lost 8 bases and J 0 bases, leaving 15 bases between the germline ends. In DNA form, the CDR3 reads TGTGCCAGCGGAAGATTGACAGTTAGCACAGATACGCAGTATTTT. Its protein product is CASGRLTVSTDTQYF.

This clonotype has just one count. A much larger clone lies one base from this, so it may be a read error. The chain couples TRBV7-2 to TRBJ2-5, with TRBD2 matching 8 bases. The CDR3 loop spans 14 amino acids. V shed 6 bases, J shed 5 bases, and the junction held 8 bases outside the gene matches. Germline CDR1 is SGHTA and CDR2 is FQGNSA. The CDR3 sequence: CASRVIAGWETQYF. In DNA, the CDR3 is TGTGCCAGCAGGGTAATAGCGGGGTGGGAGACCCAGTACTTC.